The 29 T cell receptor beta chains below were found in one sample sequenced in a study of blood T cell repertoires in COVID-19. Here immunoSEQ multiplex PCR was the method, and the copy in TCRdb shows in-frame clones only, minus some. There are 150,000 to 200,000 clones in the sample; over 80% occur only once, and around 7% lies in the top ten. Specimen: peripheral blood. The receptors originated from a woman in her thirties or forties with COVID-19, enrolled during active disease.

The CDR3 is CASSLASESLNTEAFF. The DNA for the CDR3 is TGTGCCAGCAGCTTAGCTTCAGAATCCCTGAACACTGAAGCTTTCTTT. This chain links TRBV11-2 with TRBJ1-1; D is uncertain. This CDR3 has 16 amino acids. V shed 1 base and J shed 0 bases, with 12 bases lying between them. Germline assignment: CDR1 SGHAT and CDR2 FQNNGV. Supplemented by reference TRBV11-2 and TRBJ1-1, the full variable domain reads EAGVAQSPRYKIIEKRQSVAFWCNPISGHATLYWYQQILGQGPKLLIQFQNNGVVDDSQLPKDRFSAERLKGVDSTLKIQPAKLEDSAVYLCASSLASESLNTEAFFGQGTRLTVV.

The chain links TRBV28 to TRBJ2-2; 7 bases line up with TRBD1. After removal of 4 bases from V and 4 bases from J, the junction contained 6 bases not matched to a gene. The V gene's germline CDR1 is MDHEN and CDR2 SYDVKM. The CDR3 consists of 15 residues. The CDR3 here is CASSSYRGGTGELFF. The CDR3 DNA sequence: TGTGCCAGCAGTTCTTACAGGGGTGGCACCGGGGAGCTGTTTTTT. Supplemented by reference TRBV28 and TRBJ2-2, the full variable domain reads DVKVTQSSRYLVKRTGEKVFLECVQDMDHENMFWYRQDPGLGLRLIYFSYDVKMKEKGDIPEGYSVSREKKERFSLILESASTNQTSMYLCASSSYRGGTGELFFGEGSRLTVL.

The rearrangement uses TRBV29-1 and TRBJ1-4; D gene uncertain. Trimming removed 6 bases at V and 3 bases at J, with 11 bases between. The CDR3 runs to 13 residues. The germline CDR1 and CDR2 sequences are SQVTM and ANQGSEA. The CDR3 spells CSVAGSPNEKLFF. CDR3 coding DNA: TGCAGCGTGGCCGGGAGTCCTAATGAAAAACTGTTTTTT.

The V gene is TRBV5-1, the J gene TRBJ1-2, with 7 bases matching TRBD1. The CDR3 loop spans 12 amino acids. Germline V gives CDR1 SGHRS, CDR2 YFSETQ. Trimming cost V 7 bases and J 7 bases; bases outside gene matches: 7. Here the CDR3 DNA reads TGCGCCAGCTCTGGACAGGATCGTGGCTACACCTTC. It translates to CASSGQDRGYTF. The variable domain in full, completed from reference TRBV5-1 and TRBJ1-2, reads KAGVTQTPRYLIKTRGQQVTLSCSPISGHRSVSWYQQTPGQGLQFLFEYFSETQRNKGNFPGRFSGRQFSNSRSEMNVSTLELGDSALYLCASSGQDRGYTFGSGTRLTVV.

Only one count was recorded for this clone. As DNA, the CDR3 is TGTGCCAGCAGCGGCCCAGGGGGCAGCAGCAATCAGCCCCAGCATTTT. Translated: CASSGPGGSSNQPQHF. The V and J genes are TRBV28 and TRBJ1-5; 8 bases align to TRBD1. CDR1 is MDHEN, CDR2 SYDVKM, per germline. V dropped 6 bases and J dropped 1; count of bases not matched to a gene: 8. The CDR3 extends over 16 amino acids.

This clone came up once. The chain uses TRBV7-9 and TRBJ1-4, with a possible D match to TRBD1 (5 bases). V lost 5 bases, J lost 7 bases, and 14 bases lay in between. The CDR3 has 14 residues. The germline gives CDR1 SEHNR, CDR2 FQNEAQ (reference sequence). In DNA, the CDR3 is TGTGCCAGCAGCCCACAGGCTCAGGGTGAAAAACTGTTTTTT. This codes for CASSPQAQGEKLFF.

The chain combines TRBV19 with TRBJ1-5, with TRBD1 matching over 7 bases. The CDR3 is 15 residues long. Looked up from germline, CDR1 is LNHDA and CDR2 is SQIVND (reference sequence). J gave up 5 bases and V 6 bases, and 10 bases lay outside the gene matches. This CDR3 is CASRFDRAGDQPQHF. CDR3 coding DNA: TGTGCCAGTAGGTTCGACAGGGCAGGGGATCAGCCCCAGCATTTT.

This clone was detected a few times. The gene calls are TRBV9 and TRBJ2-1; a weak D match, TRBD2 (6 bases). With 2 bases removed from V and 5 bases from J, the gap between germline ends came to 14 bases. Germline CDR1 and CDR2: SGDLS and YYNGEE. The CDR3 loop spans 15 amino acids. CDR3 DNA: TGTGCCAGCAGCGTCGGGACTCTGGGGAACAATGAGCAGTTCTTC. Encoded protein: CASSVGTLGNNEQFF.

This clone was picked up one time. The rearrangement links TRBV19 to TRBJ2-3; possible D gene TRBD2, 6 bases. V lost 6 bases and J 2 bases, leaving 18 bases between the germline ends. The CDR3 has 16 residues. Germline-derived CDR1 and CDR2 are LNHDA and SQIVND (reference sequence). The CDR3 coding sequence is TGTGCCAGTAGATGGGGCGGGAACCTCGTCACAGATACGCAGTATTTT. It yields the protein CASRWGGNLVTDTQYF.

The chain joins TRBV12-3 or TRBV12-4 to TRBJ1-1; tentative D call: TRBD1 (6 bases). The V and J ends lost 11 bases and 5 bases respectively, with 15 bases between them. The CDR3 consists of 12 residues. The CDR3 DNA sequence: TGTGCCGTTAAGGGGGGGGATACTGAAGCTTTCTTT. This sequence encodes CAVKGGDTEAFF.

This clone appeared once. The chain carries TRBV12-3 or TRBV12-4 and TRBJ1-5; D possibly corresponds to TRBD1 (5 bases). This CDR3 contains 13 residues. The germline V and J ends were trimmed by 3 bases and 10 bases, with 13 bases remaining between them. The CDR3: CASSLPGPHPQHF. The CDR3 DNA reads TGTGCCAGCAGTTTGCCAGGGCCCCATCCCCAGCATTTT.

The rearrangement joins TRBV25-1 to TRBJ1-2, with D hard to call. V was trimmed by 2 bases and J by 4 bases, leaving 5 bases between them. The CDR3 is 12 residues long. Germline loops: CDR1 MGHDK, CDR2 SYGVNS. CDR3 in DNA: TGTGCCAGCAGTGAAACGGGCTATGGCTACACCTTC. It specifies CASSETGYGYTF.

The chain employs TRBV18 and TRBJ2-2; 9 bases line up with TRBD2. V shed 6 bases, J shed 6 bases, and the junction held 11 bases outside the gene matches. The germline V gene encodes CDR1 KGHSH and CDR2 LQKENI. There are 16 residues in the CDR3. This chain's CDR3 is CASSGRVAGVAGELFF. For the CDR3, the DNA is TGTGCCAGCTCCGGTCGCGTAGCGGGAGTTGCCGGGGAGCTGTTTTTT. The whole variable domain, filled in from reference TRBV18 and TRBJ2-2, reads NAGVMQNPRHLVRRRGQEARLRCSPMKGHSHVYWYRQLPEEGLKFMVYLQKENIIDESGMPKERFSAEFPKEGPSILRIQQVVRGDSAAYFCASSGRVAGVAGELFFGEGSRLTVL.

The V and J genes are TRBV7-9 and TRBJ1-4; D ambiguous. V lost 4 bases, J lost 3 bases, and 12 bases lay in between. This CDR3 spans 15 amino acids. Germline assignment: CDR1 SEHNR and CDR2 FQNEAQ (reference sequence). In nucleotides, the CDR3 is TGTGCCAGCAGCTACCTGAGTACAGCTAATGAAAAACTGTTTTTT. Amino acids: CASSYLSTANEKLFF. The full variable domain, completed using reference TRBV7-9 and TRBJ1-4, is DTGVSQNPRHKITKRGQNVTFRCDPISEHNRLYWYRQTLGQGPEFLTYFQNEAQLEKSRLLSDRFSAERPKGSFSTLEIQRTEQGDSAMYLCASSYLSTANEKLFFGSGTQLSVL.

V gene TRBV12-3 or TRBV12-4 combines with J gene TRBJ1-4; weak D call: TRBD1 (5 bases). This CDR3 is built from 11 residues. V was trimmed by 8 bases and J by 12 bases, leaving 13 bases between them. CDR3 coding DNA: TGTGCCAGCCGTTACCGGGGGGAACTGTTTTTT. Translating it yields CASRYRGELFF.

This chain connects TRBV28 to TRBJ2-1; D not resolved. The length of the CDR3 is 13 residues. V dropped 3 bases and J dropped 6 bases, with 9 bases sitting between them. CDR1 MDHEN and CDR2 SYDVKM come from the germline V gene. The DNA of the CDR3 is TGTGCCAGCAGTTTTGGCTTGTCCAATGAGCAGTTCTTC. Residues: CASSFGLSNEQFF.

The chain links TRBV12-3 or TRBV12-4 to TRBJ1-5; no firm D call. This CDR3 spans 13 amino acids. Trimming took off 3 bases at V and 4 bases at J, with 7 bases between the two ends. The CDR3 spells CASSFAGNQPQHF. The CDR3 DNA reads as TGTGCCAGCAGTTTCGCCGGGAATCAGCCCCAGCATTTT.

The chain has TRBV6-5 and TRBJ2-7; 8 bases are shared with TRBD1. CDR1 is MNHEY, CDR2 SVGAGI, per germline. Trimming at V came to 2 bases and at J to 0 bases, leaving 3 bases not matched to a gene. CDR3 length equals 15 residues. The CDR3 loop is CASSYRQGSSYEQYF. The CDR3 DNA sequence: TGTGCCAGCAGTTACAGACAGGGGAGCTCCTACGAGCAGTACTTC.

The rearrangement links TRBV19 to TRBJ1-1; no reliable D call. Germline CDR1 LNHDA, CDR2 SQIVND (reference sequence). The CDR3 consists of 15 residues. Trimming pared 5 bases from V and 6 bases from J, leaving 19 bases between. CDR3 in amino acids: CASSFPVAGDSEAFF. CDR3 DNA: TGTGCCAGTAGTTTTCCCGTCGCCGGGGATTCTGAAGCTTTCTTT. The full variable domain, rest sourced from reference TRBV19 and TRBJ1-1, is DGGITQSPKYLFRKEGQNVTLSCEQNLNHDAMYWYRQDPGQGLRLIYYSQIVNDFQKGDIAEGYSVSREKKESFPLTVTSAQKNPTAFYLCASSFPVAGDSEAFFGQGTRLTVV.

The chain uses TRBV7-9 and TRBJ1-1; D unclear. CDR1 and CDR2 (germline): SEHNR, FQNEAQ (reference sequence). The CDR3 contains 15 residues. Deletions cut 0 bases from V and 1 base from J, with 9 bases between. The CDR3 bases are TGTGCCAGCAGCTTAGCGCTCGGGGAGAACACTGAAGCTTTCTTT. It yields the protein CASSLALGENTEAFF.

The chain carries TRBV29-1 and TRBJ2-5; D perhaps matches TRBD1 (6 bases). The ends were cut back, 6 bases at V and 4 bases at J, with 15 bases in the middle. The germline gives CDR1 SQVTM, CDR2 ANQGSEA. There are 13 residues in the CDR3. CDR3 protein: CSVAGVLGETQYF. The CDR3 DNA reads TGCAGCGTGGCAGGGGTCCTTGGAGAGACCCAGTACTTC.

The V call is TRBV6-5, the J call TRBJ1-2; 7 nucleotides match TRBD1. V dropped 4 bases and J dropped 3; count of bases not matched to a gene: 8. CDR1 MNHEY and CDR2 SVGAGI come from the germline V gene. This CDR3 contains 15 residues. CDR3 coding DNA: TGTGCCAGCAGTTTCCTACAGGGGTTAGACTATGGCTACACCTTC. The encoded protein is CASSFLQGLDYGYTF.

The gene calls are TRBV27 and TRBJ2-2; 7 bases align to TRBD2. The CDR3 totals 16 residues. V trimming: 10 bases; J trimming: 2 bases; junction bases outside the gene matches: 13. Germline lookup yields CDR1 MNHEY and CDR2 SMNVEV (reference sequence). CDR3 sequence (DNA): TGTGCCACCGCTCCGAGGAGCGGGGCTAACACCGGGGAGCTGTTTTTT. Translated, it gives CATAPRSGANTGELFF.

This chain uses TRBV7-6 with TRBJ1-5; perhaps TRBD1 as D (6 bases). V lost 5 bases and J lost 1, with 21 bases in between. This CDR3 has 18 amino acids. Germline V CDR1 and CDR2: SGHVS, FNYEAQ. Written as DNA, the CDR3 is TGTGCCAGCAGCCTCCGGGGGGCCTCCGAGTGGAGCAATCAGCCCCAGCATTTT. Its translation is CASSLRGASEWSNQPQHF. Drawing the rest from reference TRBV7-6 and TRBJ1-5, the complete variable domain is GAGVSQSPRYKVTKRGQDVALRCDPISGHVSLYWYRQALGQGPEFLTYFNYEAQQDKSGLPNDRFSAERPEGSISTLTIQRTEQRDSAMYRCASSLRGASEWSNQPQHFGDGTRLSIL.

CDR3 residues: CASSSGMGGTEAFF. The CDR3 DNA reads TGTGCCAGCAGCTCAGGGATGGGTGGCACTGAAGCTTTCTTT. The chain is built from TRBV7-8 and TRBJ1-1, with D possibly being TRBD1 (5 bases). Germline CDR1 reads SGHVS; CDR2 reads FQNEAQ. The CDR3 length is 14 residues. V was cut by 4 bases and J by 4 bases, with 13 bases left in between. The full variable domain, in which reference TRBV7-8 and TRBJ1-1 provide the parts outside the CDR3, is GAGVSQSPRYKVAKRGQDVALRCDPISGHVSLFWYQQALGQGPEFLTYFQNEAQLDKSGLPSDRFFAERPEGSVSTLKIQRTQQEDSAVYLCASSSGMGGTEAFFGQGTRLTVV.

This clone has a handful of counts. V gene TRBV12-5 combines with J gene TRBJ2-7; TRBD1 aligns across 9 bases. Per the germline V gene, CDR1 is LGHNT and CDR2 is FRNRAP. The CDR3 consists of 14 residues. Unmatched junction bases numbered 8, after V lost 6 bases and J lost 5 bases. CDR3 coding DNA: TGTGCTAGTGGGCCCCGGGACAGGGACGACGAGCAGTACTTC. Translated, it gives CASGPRDRDDEQYF.

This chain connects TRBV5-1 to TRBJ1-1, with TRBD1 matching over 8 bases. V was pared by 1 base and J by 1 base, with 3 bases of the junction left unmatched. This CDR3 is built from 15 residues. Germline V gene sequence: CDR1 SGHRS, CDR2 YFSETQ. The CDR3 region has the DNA TGCGCCAGCAGCTTGTTGCAGGGGGCGAACACTGAAGCTTTCTTT. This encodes CASSLLQGANTEAFF.

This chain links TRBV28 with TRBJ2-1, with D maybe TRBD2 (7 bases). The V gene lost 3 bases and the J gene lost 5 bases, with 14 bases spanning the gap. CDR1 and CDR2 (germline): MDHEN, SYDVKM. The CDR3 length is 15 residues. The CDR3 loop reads CASSFSGGAHNEQFF. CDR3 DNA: TGTGCCAGCAGTTTTTCGGGGGGCGCCCACAATGAGCAGTTCTTC.

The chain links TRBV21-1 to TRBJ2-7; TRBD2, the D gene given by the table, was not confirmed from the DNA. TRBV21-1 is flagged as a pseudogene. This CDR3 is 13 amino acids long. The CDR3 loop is CASSKRDSYEQYF. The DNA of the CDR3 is TGTGCCAGCAGCAAGAGGGACTCCTACGAGCAGTACTTC.